The 25 T cell receptor beta chains reported below all come from one sample, sequenced in a study of cytomegalovirus exposure and HLA in healthy donors. Researchers ran the PCR with 60 Vbeta and 13 Jbeta primers. The table came from immunoSEQ multiplex PCR; TCRdb's copy has only in-frame clones and leaves some out. There are tens of thousands of clones in the sample; more than 70% occur only once, and 2% to 3% lies in the top ten. The specimen was PBMCs. Receptor source: a male donor in good health and CMV-seropositive.

The chain is built from TRBV11-2 and TRBJ1-5; TRBD1 aligns across 8 bases. CDR1 is SGHAT, CDR2 FQNNGV, per germline. Germline trimming cut 7 bases from V and 5 bases from J; bases unmatched to any gene: 4. CDR3 length: 13 residues. CDR3 protein: CASTDRVDQPQHF. CDR3 nucleotides: TGTGCCAGCACGGACAGGGTTGATCAGCCCCAGCATTTT.

The V and J genes are TRBV6-6 and TRBJ1-4, with D perhaps matching TRBD1 (5 bases). Germline V lookup: CDR1 MNHNY, CDR2 SVGAGI (reference sequence). The length of the CDR3 is 15 residues. The V gene lost 7 bases and the J gene lost 4 bases, with 16 bases spanning the gap. CDR3 in amino acids: CASKNWGGLNEKLFF. DNA of the CDR3: TGTGCCAGCAAAAACTGGGGGGGTCTTAATGAAAAACTGTTTTTT.

The chain joins TRBV6-5 to TRBJ2-2; D gene ambiguous. V lost 6 bases and J lost 1, with 9 bases in between. CDR1 is MNHEY, CDR2 SVGAGI, per germline. This CDR3 has 14 amino acids. CDR3 nucleotides: TGTGCCAGCAGGCCGACTCTGAACACCGGGGAGCTGTTTTTT. It codes for CASRPTLNTGELFF.

The chain has TRBV29-1 and TRBJ2-1; TRBD1 matches 7 bases. The germline V gene encodes CDR1 SQVTM and CDR2 ANQGSEA. This CDR3 is built from 13 residues. V gave up 8 bases and J gave up 7 bases; unmatched junction bases: 11. CDR3 sequence (DNA): TGCAGCAACAGGGGTAGACACGTGAATGAGCAGTTCTTC. Protein sequence: CSNRGRHVNEQFF.

The sample holds one count of this clone. The gene calls are TRBV25-1 and TRBJ2-7; 7 bases are a match to TRBD2. Trimming removed 1 base from V and 3 bases from J; junction bases left unmatched: 3. Germline loops: CDR1 MGHDK, CDR2 SYGVNS. CDR3 size: 14 residues. The CDR3 DNA sequence: TGTGCCAGCAGTGAATCGGGGGGAGTCTACGAGCAGTACTTC. Translating it yields CASSESGGVYEQYF.

The rearrangement uses TRBV11-2 and TRBJ2-3, with D unresolved. CDR3 length: 13 residues. Trimming pared 3 bases from V and 4 bases from J, leaving 8 bases between. CDR1 and CDR2 (germline): SGHAT, FQNNGV. Written as DNA, the CDR3 is TGTGCCAGCAGCTTTAACAGTGCAGATACGCAGTATTTT. Protein sequence: CASSFNSADTQYF. Using reference TRBV11-2 and TRBJ2-3 for the parts outside the CDR3, the full variable domain is EAGVAQSPRYKIIEKRQSVAFWCNPISGHATLYWYQQILGQGPKLLIQFQNNGVVDDSQLPKDRFSAERLKGVDSTLKIQPAKLEDSAVYLCASSFNSADTQYFGPGTRLTVL.

The J gene is TRBJ2-7, the V gene TRBV7-2; 7 nucleotides line up with TRBD2. J lost 8 bases, V lost 5 bases, and 9 bases had no gene match. Germline V gene lookup returns CDR1 SGHTA and CDR2 FQGNSA. The CDR3 has 13 amino acids. CDR3 residues: CASSRDYERQQYF. CDR3 in DNA: TGTGCCAGCAGCCGGGACTACGAGCGTCAGCAGTACTTC.

This clone was observed a single time. This rearrangement joins TRBV29-1 to TRBJ2-2; 8 positions agree with TRBD2. The CDR3 extends over 13 amino acids. Trimming took 8 bases from V and 5 from J; bases not matched to a gene: 7. Germline V gene sequence: CDR1 SQVTM, CDR2 ANQGSEA. This CDR3 reads CSTGTSSTGELFF. CDR3 nucleotides: TGCAGCACCGGGACTAGTTCGACCGGGGAGCTGTTTTTT.

This clone was recorded once. The chain combines TRBV14 with TRBJ2-1; weak D call: TRBD2 (5 bases). From germline, CDR1 is SGHDN and CDR2 FVKESK. The CDR3 extends over 16 amino acids. Trimming shortened V by 3 bases and J by 1 base, and 13 bases separated the two germline ends. The CDR3 protein is CASSQTRGPSYNEQFF. The CDR3, as DNA: TGTGCCAGCAGCCAGACCCGAGGGCCGTCCTACAATGAGCAGTTCTTC.

The rearrangement links TRBV7-6 to TRBJ2-1; the match to TRBD1 covers 9 bases. The CDR3 covers 13 residues. V gave up 5 bases and J gave up 9 bases; unmatched junction bases: 5. Germline loops: CDR1 SGHVS, CDR2 FNYEAQ. The CDR3 is CASSLRGQGEQFF. The CDR3 DNA sequence: TGTGCCAGCAGCCTAAGGGGACAGGGTGAGCAGTTCTTC.

The genes are TRBV7-9 and TRBJ2-3, with D maybe TRBD2 (6 bases). V was pared by 6 bases and J by 0 bases, with 10 bases between. The length of the CDR3 is 14 residues. Per the germline V gene, CDR1 is SEHNR and CDR2 is FQNEAQ (reference sequence). The CDR3 loop is CASRPGTSTDTQYF. Written as DNA, the CDR3 is TGTGCCAGCAGACCGGGGACTAGCACAGATACGCAGTATTTT. Supplemented by reference TRBV7-9 and TRBJ2-3, the full variable domain reads DTGVSQNPRHKITKRGQNVTFRCDPISEHNRLYWYRQTLGQGPEFLTYFQNEAQLEKSRLLSDRFSAERPKGSFSTLEIQRTEQGDSAMYLCASRPGTSTDTQYFGPGTRLTVL.

This chain uses TRBV7-2 with TRBJ2-7; the D gene is possibly TRBD2 (6 bases). Trimming took off 1 base at V and 0 bases at J, with 10 bases between the two ends. The CDR3 runs to 15 residues. The germline CDR1 and CDR2 sequences are SGHTA and FQGNSA. The CDR3 here is CASSLVAGPSYEQYF. The CDR3 DNA sequence: TGTGCCAGCAGCTTAGTGGCGGGGCCCTCCTACGAGCAGTACTTC. Together with reference TRBV7-2 and TRBJ2-7, the CDR3 gives the full variable domain: GAGVSQSPSNKVTEKGKDVELRCDPISGHTALYWYRQSLGQGLEFLIYFQGNSAPDKSGLPSDRFSAERTGGSVSTLTIQRTQQEDSAVYLCASSLVAGPSYEQYFGPGTRLTVT.

This chain connects TRBV6-1 to TRBJ2-2, with D perhaps matching TRBD1 (6 bases). With 4 bases removed from V and 7 bases from J, the gap between germline ends came to 13 bases. Germline loops: CDR1 MNHNS, CDR2 SASEGT. The CDR3 loop spans 14 amino acids. The DNA for the CDR3 is TGTGCCAGCAGTGGCACGCAGGGGAGCGGGGAGCTGTTTTTT. Translating it yields CASSGTQGSGELFF.

The gene calls are TRBV9 and TRBJ1-1; D is possibly TRBD1 (5 bases). Germline assignment: CDR1 SGDLS and CDR2 YYNGEE. The CDR3 totals 15 residues. With 0 bases removed from V and 0 bases from J, the gap between germline ends came to 9 bases. The CDR3 loop reads CASSVASGMNTEAFF. DNA for the CDR3: TGTGCCAGCAGCGTAGCTTCAGGGATGAACACTGAAGCTTTCTTT.

The chain employs TRBV18 and TRBJ2-3; 8 positions match TRBD2. Germline-derived CDR1 and CDR2 are KGHSH and LQKENI. This CDR3 has 16 residues. The J segment lost 3 bases and the V segment lost 5 bases, leaving 10 bases of the junction unmatched. The CDR3 is CASSTRSASGTDTQYF. CDR3 nucleotide sequence: TGTGCCAGCTCAACCAGATCGGCTAGCGGGACAGATACGCAGTATTTT.

In this sample, this clone turned up a few times. The chain couples TRBV5-6 to TRBJ2-7; D is possibly TRBD2 (5 bases). Germline-derived CDR1 and CDR2 are SGHDT and YYEEEE. Deletions cut 4 bases from V and 5 bases from J, with 19 bases between. There are 15 residues in the CDR3. CDR3 residues: CASSRSGVGSHEQYF. The CDR3 DNA reads as TGTGCCAGCAGCCGGAGCGGTGTCGGGTCCCACGAGCAGTACTTC. The full variable domain, completed using reference TRBV5-6 and TRBJ2-7, is DAGVTQSPTHLIKTRGQQVTLRCSPKSGHDTVSWYQQALGQGPQFIFQYYEEEERQRGNFPDRFSGHQFPNYSSELNVNALLLGDSALYLCASSRSGVGSHEQYFGPGTRLTVT.

This clone appeared a few times. One junction end disagrees with the germline gene, perhaps due to a read error. The J gene is TRBJ1-1, the V gene TRBV5-4, with D hard to call. The germline gives CDR1 SGHNT, CDR2 YYREEE (reference sequence). This CDR3 spans 14 amino acids. The CDR3 reads CASTLTGGFPEAFF. The DNA of the CDR3 is TGTGCCAGCACCTTGACTGGAGGGTTCCCTGAAGCTTTCTTT.

This chain uses TRBV6-5 with TRBJ2-7; 7 bases align to TRBD2. J was trimmed by 7 bases and V by 11 bases; bases with no gene match: 11. The CDR3 contains 12 residues. Germline CDR1 and CDR2: MNHEY and SVGAGI. CDR3 amino acids: CAVSSGTGEQYF. CDR3 bases: TGTGCCGTCTCTAGCGGAACGGGGGAGCAGTACTTC.

V and J are TRBV11-3 and TRBJ2-3; a possible D gene is TRBD2 (6 bases). This CDR3 is 16 amino acids long. The V gene lost 5 bases and the J gene lost 0 bases, with 15 bases spanning the gap. Germline V lookup: CDR1 SGHNT, CDR2 YENEEA. The CDR3 here is CASSAFSSESTDTQYF. The DNA of the CDR3 is TGTGCCAGCAGCGCCTTTTCTAGCGAGAGCACAGATACGCAGTATTTT.

CDR3 nucleotide sequence: TGTGCCAGCAGTTTGACAACAGGGTTCGGGGAGCTGTTTTTT. It specifies CASSLTTGFGELFF. The V call is TRBV28, the J call TRBJ2-2; tentatively, D is TRBD1 (6 bases). The CDR3 is 14 amino acids. Trimming removed 3 bases at V and 7 bases at J, with 12 bases between. Per germline, CDR1 MDHEN and CDR2 SYDVKM.

This chain joins TRBV11-1 and TRBJ1-2, with D possibly being TRBD1 (6 bases). V lost 5 bases to trimming and J lost 13 bases, with 17 bases between them. This CDR3 region has 12 residues. From germline, CDR1 is SGHAT and CDR2 FQDESV (reference sequence). The CDR3 DNA follows: TGTGCCAGCAGCCCCGTCCCAGGGACACCCACCTTC. It is translated as CASSPVPGTPTF.

The chain has TRBV7-2 and TRBJ2-7; D unclear. Germline values: CDR1 SGHTA, CDR2 FQGNSA. V was pared by 1 base and J by 0 bases, with 7 bases between. The CDR3 is 14 residues long. Here the CDR3 reads CASSLGSASYEQYF. CDR3 nucleotides: TGTGCCAGCAGCTTAGGGAGCGCCTCCTACGAGCAGTACTTC.

The chain links TRBV20-1 to TRBJ2-1; D unresolved. Germline CDR1 DFQATT, CDR2 SNEGSKA (reference sequence). The CDR3 consists of 11 residues. The V and J ends lost 2 bases and 8 bases respectively, with 7 bases between them. CDR3 sequence: CSARPSDEQFF. The CDR3 DNA reads TGCAGTGCTAGACCCAGCGATGAGCAGTTCTTC.

This chain uses TRBV5-6 with TRBJ1-1, with 9 positions matching TRBD1. The CDR3 loop spans 16 amino acids. V trimming: 3 bases; J trimming: 10 bases; junction bases outside the gene matches: 16. Germline CDR1 reads SGHDT; CDR2 reads YYEEEE. The CDR3 loop is CASSSELQGALFGAFF. Here the CDR3 DNA reads TGTGCCAGCAGCTCAGAATTACAGGGGGCGCTTTTCGGAGCTTTCTTT.

The CDR3 loop reads CASSLTGGPEEQYF. DNA for the CDR3: TGTGCCAGCAGCTTAACGGGAGGGCCGGAGGAGCAGTACTTC. The rearrangement links TRBV7-2 to TRBJ2-7; 8 bases are shared with TRBD2. Germline V gene sequence: CDR1 SGHTA, CDR2 FQGNSA. The CDR3 runs 14 residues. V dropped 2 bases and J dropped 7; count of bases not matched to a gene: 7.